The source of this T cell receptor beta chain is a study of control samples from healthy donors and cancer patients. V dropped 6 bases and J dropped 7 bases, with 18 bases sitting between them. The CDR3 totals 14 residues. The germline V gene encodes CDR1 MNHNY and CDR2 SVGAGI (reference sequence). Using immunoSEQ multiplex PCR, the repertoire was profiled, and TCRdb retains in-frame clones only, with some absent. This sample has tens of thousands of clones, with 88% found just once. This TCR was sampled from a woman between 65 and 79 years old in good health. The sample was blood. This sequence joins TRBV6-6 and TRBJ1-1; D is unresolved. CDR3 protein: CASSPTTPQDEAFF. The CDR3 DNA is TGTGCCAGCAGCCCCACGACCCCGCAAGATGAAGCTTTCTTT.